This entry lists 15 T cell receptor beta chains sequenced from one sample in a study of blood T cell repertoires in COVID-19. Sequenced by immunoSEQ multiplex PCR; TCRdb stores in-frame clones only, minus some. This table holds some 120,000 clones, 81% found once. Specimen: peripheral blood. The receptors here all came from a woman in her forties or fifties with acute or convalescent COVID-19.

The J gene is TRBJ1-2, the V gene TRBV5-1; possibly TRBD1 for D (6 bases). The CDR3 runs 14 residues. Trimming shortened V by 6 bases and J by 4 bases, and 16 bases separated the two germline ends. Germline V CDR1 and CDR2: SGHRS, YFSETQ. CDR3 in DNA: TGCGCCAGCAACCAATCACCAGGGGTCTATGGCTACACCTTC. Residues: CASNQSPGVYGYTF.

The J gene is TRBJ1-1, the V gene TRBV29-1; D unclear. With 2 bases removed from V and 4 bases from J, the gap between germline ends came to 14 bases. CDR1 is SQVTM, CDR2 ANQGSEA, per germline. The CDR3 contains 14 residues. The CDR3 is CSVESRGLFTEAFF. CDR3 sequence (DNA): TGCAGCGTTGAATCTCGAGGGCTCTTCACTGAAGCTTTCTTT.

This chain connects TRBV19 to TRBJ1-2, with D perhaps TRBD1 (6 bases). This CDR3 contains 14 residues. V lost 3 bases to trimming and J lost 4 bases, with 12 bases between them. CDR1 is LNHDA, CDR2 SQIVND, per germline (reference sequence). This chain's CDR3 is CASSISGESYGYTF. DNA for the CDR3: TGTGCCAGTAGTATCTCAGGGGAGAGCTATGGCTACACCTTC.

The sample holds a few counts of this clone. The chain carries TRBV10-2 and TRBJ2-2; no reliable D call. This CDR3 has 15 residues. The V gene lost 7 bases and the J gene lost 1 base, with 13 bases spanning the gap. Germline CDR1 is WSHSY and CDR2 is SAAADI. This chain's CDR3 is CASTGEVLNTGELFF. Written as DNA, the CDR3 is TGCGCCAGCACTGGTGAGGTGCTGAACACCGGGGAGCTGTTTTTT.

This clone has just one count. The rearrangement joins TRBV28 to TRBJ1-5; D not resolved. In germline, CDR1 is MDHEN, CDR2 SYDVKM. Between the trimmed V and J ends, which lost 7 bases and 4 bases, there was a span of 8 bases. The CDR3 sequence is 12 residues long. This CDR3 is CASTDDNQPQHF. The CDR3 coding sequence is TGTGCCAGCACAGATGATAATCAGCCCCAGCATTTT.

The J gene is TRBJ1-5, the V gene TRBV7-6; TRBD1 matches at 9 bases. The CDR3 is 16 residues long. Germline V gene sequence: CDR1 SGHVS, CDR2 FNYEAQ. With V trimmed by 1 base and J by 0 bases, 1 base remained unmatched. The CDR3 sequence is CASSLGQGVSNQPQHF. The CDR3 bases are TGTGCCAGCAGCTTAGGACAGGGGGTTAGCAATCAGCCCCAGCATTTT. Together with reference TRBV7-6 and TRBJ1-5, the CDR3 gives the full variable domain: GAGVSQSPRYKVTKRGQDVALRCDPISGHVSLYWYRQALGQGPEFLTYFNYEAQQDKSGLPNDRFSAERPEGSISTLTIQRTEQRDSAMYRCASSLGQGVSNQPQHFGDGTRLSIL.

The gene calls are TRBV3-1 (or the pseudogene TRBV3-2) and TRBJ2-7; no firm D call. V lost 0 bases and J 0 bases, leaving 12 bases between the germline ends. This CDR3 has 16 amino acids. Germline lookup yields CDR1 LGHDT and CDR2 YNNKEL (reference sequence). The CDR3 DNA reads as TGTGCCAGCAGCCAAGATCCGGCGGTGAGCTCCTACGAGCAGTACTTC. Its protein is CASSQDPAVSSYEQYF.

V usage is TRBV5-1 and J usage is TRBJ1-2; 8 bases fit TRBD1. The germline gives CDR1 SGHRS, CDR2 YFSETQ. V gave up 2 bases and J gave up 2 bases; unmatched junction bases: 2. The CDR3 sequence is 14 residues long. The CDR3 bases are TGCGCCAGCAGCTTAAACAGGGGGAACTATGGCTACACCTTC. Translated: CASSLNRGNYGYTF.

The chain uses TRBV6-5 and TRBJ2-2, with D perhaps TRBD1 (5 bases). Germline V lookup: CDR1 MNHEY, CDR2 SVGAGI. The length of the CDR3 is 15 residues. With 8 bases removed from V and 4 bases from J, the gap between germline ends came to 17 bases. Here the CDR3 DNA reads TGTGCCAGCCAACCAGGGAATTGGGTCACCGGGGAGCTGTTTTTT. Translating gives CASQPGNWVTGELFF.

This chain links TRBV29-1 with TRBJ1-1; 8 nucleotides agree with TRBD1. This CDR3 has 15 residues. Germline values: CDR1 SQVTM, CDR2 ANQGSEA. V dropped 0 bases and J dropped 8; count of bases not matched to a gene: 11. Here the CDR3 reads CSVEDSGRGPTEAFF. CDR3 in DNA: TGCAGCGTTGAAGATTCGGGCAGGGGGCCGACGGAAGCTTTCTTT.

The chain links TRBV5-1 to TRBJ1-1, with TRBD1 identical over 11 bases. Germline CDR1 and CDR2: SGHRS and YFSETQ. J gave up 1 base and V 4 bases, and 0 bases lay outside the gene matches. The CDR3 sequence is 14 residues long. The CDR3 spells CASSGQGANTEAFF. The CDR3 bases are TGCGCCAGCAGCGGACAGGGGGCGAACACTGAAGCTTTCTTT.

The rearrangement joins TRBV7-2 to TRBJ2-3; 9 bases fit TRBD2. The CDR3 is 17 amino acids. Losses at the gene ends were 5 bases for V and 6 bases for J; bases not matched to a gene: 15. CDR1 and CDR2 from the germline V gene are SGHTA and FQGNSA. CDR3: CASSPVKRGALTDTQYF. CDR3 in DNA: TGTGCCAGCAGCCCTGTTAAGCGGGGGGCTCTCACCGATACGCAGTATTTT.

This clone was seen a handful of times. The V and J genes are TRBV6-5 and TRBJ1-2; tentatively, D is TRBD1 (6 bases). Germline CDR1 MNHEY, CDR2 SVGAGI. V lost 6 bases and J lost 4, with 15 bases in between. The CDR3 has 14 amino acids. The DNA of the CDR3 is TGTGCCAGCAGACATCCACAGGGATCCTATGGCTACACCTTC. It specifies CASRHPQGSYGYTF.

The chain employs TRBV7-9 and TRBJ1-1; TRBD1 matches at 9 bases. The CDR3 runs 15 residues. Germline CDR1 reads SEHNR; CDR2 reads FQNEAQ (reference sequence). J lost 1 base, V lost 5 bases, and 5 bases had no gene match. CDR3 DNA: TGTGCCAGCAGCATTCTGGACAGGGGGAACACTGAAGCTTTCTTT. It translates to CASSILDRGNTEAFF.

The chain carries TRBV5-1 and TRBJ1-1; 8 bases map to TRBD1. Germline loops: CDR1 SGHRS, CDR2 YFSETQ. The V segment lost 2 bases and the J segment 9 bases; nucleotides outside the gene matches: 9. The CDR3 loop spans 14 amino acids. In DNA form, the CDR3 reads TGCGCCAGCAGCTTAGGGGGGACAGGACTTAAAGCTTTCTTT. Residues: CASSLGGTGLKAFF.